This T cell receptor beta chain was documented in a study of PD-L1 blockade in urothelial cancer. On the study more broadly: Researchers looked at the blood 3 weeks (second dose) and 6 weeks after treatment began.

Overall study findings and caveats: Durable benefit accompanied greater 3-week expansion of tumor-associated blood clones. Improved survival was predicted by pretreatment blood TCR clonality below the median.

Time point noted: pretreatment peripheral blood. Every patient provided from 1 to 8 samples, collected pretreatment and on-treatment. Germline loops: CDR1 SGDLS, CDR2 YYNGEE. The CDR3 covers 13 residues. Trimming pared 4 bases from V and 8 bases from J, leaving 13 bases between. For this clone: The antigen remains undetermined.

The method was immunoSEQ multiplex PCR; TCRdb's version includes in-frame clones alone and lacks a portion of them. The table has some 50,000 clones, around nine tenths seen once; the top ten hold roughly 14%. This clonotype originated in a woman in her sixties or seventies with urothelial cancer. Sample: PBMCs, taken around atezolizumab (anti-PD-L1) treatment. J is TRBJ2-1 and V is TRBV9; D gene ambiguous. The CDR3, as DNA: TGTGCCAGCAGCCGCAGGTTGAGAGATGAGCAGTTCTTC. This encodes CASSRRLRDEQFF.